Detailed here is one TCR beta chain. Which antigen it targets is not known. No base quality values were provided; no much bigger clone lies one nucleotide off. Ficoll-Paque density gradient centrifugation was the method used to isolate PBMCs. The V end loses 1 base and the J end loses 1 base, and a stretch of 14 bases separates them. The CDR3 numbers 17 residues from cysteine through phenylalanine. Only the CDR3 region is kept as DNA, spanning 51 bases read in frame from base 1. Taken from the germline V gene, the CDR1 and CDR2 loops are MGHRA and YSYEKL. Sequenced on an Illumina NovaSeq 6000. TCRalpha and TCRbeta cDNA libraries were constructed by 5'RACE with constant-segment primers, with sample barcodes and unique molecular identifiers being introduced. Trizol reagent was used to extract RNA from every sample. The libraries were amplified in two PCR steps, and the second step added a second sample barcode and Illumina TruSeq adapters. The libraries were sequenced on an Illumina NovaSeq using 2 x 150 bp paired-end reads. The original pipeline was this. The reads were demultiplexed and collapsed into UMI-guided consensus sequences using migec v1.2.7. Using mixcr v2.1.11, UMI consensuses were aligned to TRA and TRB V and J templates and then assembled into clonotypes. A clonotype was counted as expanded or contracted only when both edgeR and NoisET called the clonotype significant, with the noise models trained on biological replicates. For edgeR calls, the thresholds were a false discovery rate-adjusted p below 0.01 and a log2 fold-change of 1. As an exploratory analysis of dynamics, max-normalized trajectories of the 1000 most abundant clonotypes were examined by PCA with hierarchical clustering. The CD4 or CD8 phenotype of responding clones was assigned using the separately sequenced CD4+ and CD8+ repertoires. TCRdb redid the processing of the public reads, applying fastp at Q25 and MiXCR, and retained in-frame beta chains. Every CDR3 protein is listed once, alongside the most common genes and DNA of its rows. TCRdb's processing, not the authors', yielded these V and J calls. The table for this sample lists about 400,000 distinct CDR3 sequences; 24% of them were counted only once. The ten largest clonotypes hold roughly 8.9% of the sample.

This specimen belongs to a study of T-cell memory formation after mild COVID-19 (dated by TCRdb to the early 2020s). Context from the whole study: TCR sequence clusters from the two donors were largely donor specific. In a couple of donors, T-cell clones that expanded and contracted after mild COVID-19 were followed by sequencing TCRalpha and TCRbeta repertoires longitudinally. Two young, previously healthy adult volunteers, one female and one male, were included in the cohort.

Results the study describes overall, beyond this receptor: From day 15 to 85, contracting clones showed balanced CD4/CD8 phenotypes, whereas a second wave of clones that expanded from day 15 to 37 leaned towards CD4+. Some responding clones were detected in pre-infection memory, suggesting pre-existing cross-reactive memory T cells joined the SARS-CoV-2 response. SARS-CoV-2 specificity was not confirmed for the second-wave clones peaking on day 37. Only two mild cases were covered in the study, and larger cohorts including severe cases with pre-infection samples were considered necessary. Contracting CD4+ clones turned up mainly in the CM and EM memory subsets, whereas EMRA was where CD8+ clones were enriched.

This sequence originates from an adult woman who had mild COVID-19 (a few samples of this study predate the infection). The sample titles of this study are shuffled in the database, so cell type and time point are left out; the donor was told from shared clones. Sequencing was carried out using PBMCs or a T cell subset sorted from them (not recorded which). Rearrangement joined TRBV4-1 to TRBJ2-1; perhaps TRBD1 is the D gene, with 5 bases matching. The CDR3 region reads CASSQGGSYGSYNEQFF. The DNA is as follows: TGCGCCAGCAGCCAAGGGGGCAGCTATGGATCCTACAATGAGCAGTTCTTC.